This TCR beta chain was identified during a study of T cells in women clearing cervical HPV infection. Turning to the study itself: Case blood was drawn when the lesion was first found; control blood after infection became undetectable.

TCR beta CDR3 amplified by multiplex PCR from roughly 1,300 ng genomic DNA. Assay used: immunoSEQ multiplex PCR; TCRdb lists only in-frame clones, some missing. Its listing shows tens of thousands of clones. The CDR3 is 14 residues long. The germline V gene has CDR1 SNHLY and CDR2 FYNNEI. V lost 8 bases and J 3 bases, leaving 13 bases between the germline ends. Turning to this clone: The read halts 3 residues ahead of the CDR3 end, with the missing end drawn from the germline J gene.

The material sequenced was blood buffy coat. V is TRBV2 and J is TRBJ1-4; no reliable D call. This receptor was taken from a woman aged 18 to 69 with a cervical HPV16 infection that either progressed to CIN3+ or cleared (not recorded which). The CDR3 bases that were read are TGTGCCAGCCGTCCGGGGTCGGCTAATGAAAAA. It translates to CASRPGSANEK. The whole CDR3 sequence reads CASRPGSANEKLFF.